Presented here are 2 T cell receptor beta chains from one specimen sequenced in a study of OX40 agonist ivuxolimab in advanced cancers. The method behind the library was the immunoSEQ multiplex PCR assay. TCRdb took over this immuneACCESS table, retaining in-frame rearrangements with V and J assigned. Such tables are incomplete; in checked studies, under half of the missing clones stem from an unresolved V gene, and the remainder is unexplained. The sample contains tens of thousands of clones, less than 85% of them found a single time. The ten largest clones represent under 2% of the sample. Sequencing used CD4+ or CD8+ T cells sorted from blood, obtained in a trial of the OX40 agonist ivuxolimab. These receptors all stem from an adult with an advanced solid tumor such as melanoma, head and neck, liver or kidney cancer.

This chain links TRBV11-1 with TRBJ2-3, with D tentatively TRBD2 (6 bases). Germline V gene sequence: CDR1 SGHAT, CDR2 FQDESV (reference sequence). V was clipped by 1 base and J by 3 bases, with 11 bases between them. The CDR3 runs to 15 residues. CDR3 in amino acids: CASSLERLATDTQYF. DNA of the CDR3: TGTGCCAGCAGCTTAGAGAGGCTAGCGACAGATACGCAGTATTTT.

This CDR3 is CASSLAFVGLAGDYEQYF. CDR3 nucleotide sequence: TGTGCCAGCAGCTTGGCCTTTGTCGGGCTAGCGGGAGACTACGAGCAGTACTTC. This chain uses TRBV5-6 with TRBJ2-7, with 10 bases that match TRBD2. CDR3 length equals 18 residues. Germline V gene sequence: CDR1 SGHDT, CDR2 YYEEEE. The ends lost 0 bases at V and 3 bases at J; junction bases unmatched: 12.